The 18 T cell receptor beta chains reported below all come from one sample, sequenced in a study of OX40 agonist ivuxolimab in advanced cancers. Some clones are missing from TCRdb's copy, which holds only in-frame ones; the method was immunoSEQ multiplex PCR. The repertoire holds about 98,000 clones, with roughly 89% as singletons. The specimen comprised CD4+ or CD8+ T cells sorted from blood, sampled in a trial of the OX40 agonist ivuxolimab. These receptors were taken from an adult with an advanced solid tumor such as melanoma, head and neck, liver or kidney cancer.

The chain recombines TRBV7-3 with TRBJ1-2; maybe TRBD1 (5 bases). There are 14 residues in the CDR3. Looked up from germline, CDR1 is SGHTA and CDR2 is FQGTGA. V was shortened by 1 base and J by 2 bases, with 8 bases between the two germline ends. In DNA form, the CDR3 reads TGTGCCAGCAGCTTAAATCCAGGGAACTATGGCTACACCTTC. As protein: CASSLNPGNYGYTF.

V gene TRBV7-6 combines with J gene TRBJ2-2, with D tentatively TRBD1 (6 bases). The CDR3 covers 13 residues. Germline CDR1 SGHVS, CDR2 FNYEAQ. The V end was cut by 7 bases, the J end by 5 bases, with 11 bases between. The CDR3 DNA is TGTGCCAGCACCTCTACAGGGACCGGGGAGCTGTTTTTT. Protein product: CASTSTGTGELFF.

The chain has TRBV7-9 and TRBJ2-5, with D hard to call. The CDR3 contains 14 residues. Trimming stripped 2 bases from V and 5 bases from J, with 12 bases between. In germline, CDR1 is SEHNR, CDR2 FQNEAQ (reference sequence). The chain's CDR3 is CASSLPEYRETQYF. The CDR3 bases are TGTGCCAGCAGCTTACCCGAATACCGGGAGACCCAGTACTTC.

J is TRBJ2-2 and V is TRBV27; D perhaps matches TRBD2 (5 bases). This CDR3 is built from 14 residues. Germline loops: CDR1 MNHEY, CDR2 SMNVEV (reference sequence). Trimming took off 5 bases at V and 6 bases at J, with 13 bases between the two ends. The CDR3 loop is CASSAYRGAGELFF. CDR3 DNA: TGTGCCAGCAGTGCGTACCGGGGTGCCGGGGAGCTGTTTTTT.

This chain connects TRBV7-2 to TRBJ1-2, with 10 bases lining up with TRBD1. Trimming removed 5 bases from V and 7 bases from J; junction bases left unmatched: 4. Germline CDR1 and CDR2: SGHTA and FQGNSA. The CDR3 is 13 amino acids. The CDR3 reads CASSKTGGAGYTF. The CDR3 DNA reads TGTGCCAGCAGCAAGACAGGGGGCGCTGGCTACACCTTC.

In DNA, the CDR3 is TGCGCCAGCAGTAGTGGGGAGGGGGCGCCTGTCAATCAGCCCCAGCATTTT. Encoded protein: CASSSGEGAPVNQPQHF. The rearrangement uses TRBV10-1 and TRBJ1-5; 7 nucleotides agree with TRBD1. There are 17 residues in the CDR3. Germline CDR1 and CDR2: WNHNN and SYGVQD (reference sequence). Unmatched junction bases numbered 13, after V lost 5 bases and J lost 3 bases.

V usage is TRBV28 and J usage is TRBJ2-2; no clear D gene. Trimming took off 4 bases at V and 0 bases at J, with 6 bases between the two ends. This CDR3 region has 14 residues. Looked up from germline, CDR1 is MDHEN and CDR2 is SYDVKM. CDR3 DNA: TGTGCCAGCAGTTACATGGCGAACACCGGGGAGCTGTTTTTT. Translated, it gives CASSYMANTGELFF. The full variable domain, completed using reference TRBV28 and TRBJ2-2, is DVKVTQSSRYLVKRTGEKVFLECVQDMDHENMFWYRQDPGLGLRLIYFSYDVKMKEKGDIPEGYSVSREKKERFSLILESASTNQTSMYLCASSYMANTGELFFGEGSRLTVL.

The J gene is TRBJ1-2, the V gene TRBV14, with TRBD1 matching over 10 bases. J was trimmed by 6 bases and V by 5 bases; bases with no gene match: 6. There are 14 residues in the CDR3. The germline V gene encodes CDR1 SGHDN and CDR2 FVKESK. The CDR3 loop reads CASSSSGQGNGYTF. The CDR3 nucleotides read TGTGCCAGCAGCTCCTCGGGACAGGGGAATGGCTACACCTTC.

This rearrangement joins TRBV14 to TRBJ1-4; 7 nucleotides align to TRBD1. CDR1 and CDR2 from the germline V gene are SGHDN and FVKESK. Trimming at V came to 4 bases and at J to 5 bases, leaving 4 bases not matched to a gene. CDR3 length: 14 amino acids. The CDR3 spells CASSPGQTNEKLFF. The CDR3 DNA reads as TGTGCCAGCAGCCCGGGACAGACGAATGAAAAACTGTTTTTT.

V gene TRBV2 combines with J gene TRBJ2-5, with TRBD1 matching 7 bases. The CDR3 is 13 residues long. V shed 6 bases, J shed 5 bases, and the junction held 6 bases outside the gene matches. Looked up from germline, CDR1 is SNHLY and CDR2 is FYNNEI. CDR3 residues: CASRYRGGETQYF. As DNA, the CDR3 is TGTGCCAGCAGGTACAGGGGTGGGGAGACCCAGTACTTC.

V gene TRBV7-2 combines with J gene TRBJ2-7; TRBD2 is a possible D gene (5 bases). V was trimmed by 3 bases and J by 0 bases, leaving 9 bases between them. Looked up from germline, CDR1 is SGHTA and CDR2 is FQGNSA. CDR3 length: 14 residues. In DNA, the CDR3 is TGTGCCAGCAGCTTCAAGAGGGTCTCCTACGAGCAGTACTTC. Residues: CASSFKRVSYEQYF. Filled out from reference TRBV7-2 and TRBJ2-7, the complete variable domain reads GAGVSQSPSNKVTEKGKDVELRCDPISGHTALYWYRQSLGQGLEFLIYFQGNSAPDKSGLPSDRFSAERTGGSVSTLTIQRTQQEDSAVYLCASSFKRVSYEQYFGPGTRLTVT.

The V and J genes are TRBV11-1 and TRBJ1-6; maybe TRBD1 (6 bases). CDR1 and CDR2 from the germline V gene are SGHAT and FQDESV (reference sequence). CDR3 length: 17 residues. V was trimmed by 5 bases and J by 0 bases, leaving 14 bases between them. This CDR3 is CASSGGGRSSYNSPLHF. Written as DNA, the CDR3 is TGTGCCAGCAGCGGGGGGGGCCGGAGCTCCTATAATTCACCCCTCCACTTT.

This sequence joins TRBV27 and TRBJ2-7; 11 nucleotides line up with TRBD1. The CDR3 has 15 residues. Germline-derived CDR1 and CDR2 are MNHEY and SMNVEV (reference sequence). The J segment lost 4 bases and the V segment lost 4 bases, leaving 6 bases of the junction unmatched. Here the CDR3 DNA reads TGTGCCAGCAGTTACACCGGGACAGGGGGTTACGAGCAGTACTTC. Translation: CASSYTGTGGYEQYF.

The chain joins TRBV4-3 to TRBJ2-6, with D uncertain. The germline V and J ends were trimmed by 1 base and 2 bases, with 6 bases remaining between them. The CDR3 length is 15 residues. Germline V gene sequence: CDR1 LGHNA, CDR2 YSLEER. CDR3 sequence (DNA): TGCGCCAGCAGCCAAGGCGAGACTGGGGCCAACGTCCTGACTTTC. Its protein product is CASSQGETGANVLTF.

For this clone: One junction end does not reproduce the germline sequence, and a read error may be involved. CDR3 in amino acids: CASNLHQGNTEAFF. As DNA, the CDR3 is TGTGCCAGCAACTTACATCAGGGGAACACTGAAGCTTTCTTT. The rearrangement uses TRBV7-9 and TRBJ1-1, with D possibly matching TRBD1 (5 bases). The CDR3 length is 14 residues. The germline CDR1 and CDR2 sequences are SEHNR and FQNEAQ (reference sequence).

The chain links TRBV2 to TRBJ1-1; 9 bases are a match to TRBD1. Germline loops: CDR1 SNHLY, CDR2 FYNNEI. With V trimmed by 5 bases and J by 1 base, 5 bases remained unmatched. The length of the CDR3 is 15 residues. The CDR3 here is CASSPEQGANTEAFF. The CDR3 coding sequence is TGTGCCAGCAGTCCTGAACAGGGGGCGAACACTGAAGCTTTCTTT.

This chain connects TRBV7-8 to TRBJ2-1; TRBD2 agrees at 7 bases. Germline loops: CDR1 SGHVS, CDR2 FQNEAQ. With 4 bases clipped from V and 4 bases from J, the junction kept 16 bases outside the gene matches. This CDR3 region has 18 residues. This CDR3 is CASSSRQREWGGYNEQFF. In DNA, the CDR3 is TGTGCCAGCAGCTCAAGACAACGGGAGTGGGGGGGATACAATGAGCAGTTCTTC.

V gene TRBV7-2 combines with J gene TRBJ2-7, with 10 bases fitting TRBD2. V was clipped by 3 bases and J by 6 bases; unmatched bases: 5. Germline loops: CDR1 SGHTA, CDR2 FQGNSA. The CDR3 runs to 14 residues. In nucleotides, the CDR3 is TGTGCCAGCAGCTTCAGCGGGGGGGCGCGCGAGCAGTACTTC. Translation gives CASSFSGGAREQYF.